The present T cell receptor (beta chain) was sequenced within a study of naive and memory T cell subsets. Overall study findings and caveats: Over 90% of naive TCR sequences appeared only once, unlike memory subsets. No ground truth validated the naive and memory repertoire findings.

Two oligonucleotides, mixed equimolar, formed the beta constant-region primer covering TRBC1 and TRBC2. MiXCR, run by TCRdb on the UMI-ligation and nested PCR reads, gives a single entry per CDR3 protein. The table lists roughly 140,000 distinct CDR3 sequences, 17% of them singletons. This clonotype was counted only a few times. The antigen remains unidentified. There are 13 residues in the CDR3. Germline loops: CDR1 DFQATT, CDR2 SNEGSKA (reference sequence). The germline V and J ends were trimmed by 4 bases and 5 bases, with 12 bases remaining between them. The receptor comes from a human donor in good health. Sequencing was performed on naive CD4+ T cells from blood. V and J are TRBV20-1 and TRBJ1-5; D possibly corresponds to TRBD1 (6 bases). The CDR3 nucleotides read TGCAGTGCTACTCAGGGGAGGGATCAGCCCCAGCATTTT. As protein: CSATQGRDQPQHF.